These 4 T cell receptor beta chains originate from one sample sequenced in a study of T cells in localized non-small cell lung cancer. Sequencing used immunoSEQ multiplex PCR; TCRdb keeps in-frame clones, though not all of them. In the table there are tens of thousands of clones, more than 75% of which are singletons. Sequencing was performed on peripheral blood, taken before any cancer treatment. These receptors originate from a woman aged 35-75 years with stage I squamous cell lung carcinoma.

The CDR3 reads CASRKTGDSNQPQHF. CDR3 DNA sequence: TGTGCCAGCAGGAAGACAGGGGATAGCAATCAGCCCCAGCATTTT. The chain joins TRBV6-4 to TRBJ1-5; the match to TRBD1 covers 8 bases. With V trimmed by 6 bases and J by 0 bases, 4 bases remained unmatched. The CDR3 length is 15 residues. Germline assignment: CDR1 MRHNA and CDR2 SNTAGT.

The DNA for the CDR3 is TGTGCCAGCAGCGTAGCTGGGGGGTACCAAGAGACCCAGTACTTC. Protein sequence: CASSVAGGYQETQYF. The chain joins TRBV9 to TRBJ2-5, with a possible D match to TRBD2 (6 bases). Trimming took 0 bases from V and 0 from J, leaving 9 bases between them. The germline V gene encodes CDR1 SGDLS and CDR2 YYNGEE. The CDR3 runs to 15 residues.

CDR3 coding DNA: TGTGCCAGCAGCCCGGTGGCAGCCTGGACGCAGTATTTT. It specifies CASSPVAAWTQYF. This chain connects TRBV5-6 to TRBJ2-3; D is ambiguous. The CDR3 spans 13 residues. Trimming pared 4 bases from V and 9 bases from J, leaving 15 bases between. Germline CDR1 and CDR2: SGHDT and YYEEEE.

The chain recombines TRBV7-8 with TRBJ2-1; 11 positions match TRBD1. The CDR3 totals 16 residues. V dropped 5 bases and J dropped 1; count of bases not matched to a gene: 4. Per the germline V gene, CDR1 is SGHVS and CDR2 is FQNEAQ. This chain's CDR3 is CASSPGTGGSYNEQFF. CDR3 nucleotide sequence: TGTGCCAGCAGCCCTGGGACAGGGGGTTCCTACAATGAGCAGTTCTTC.